A single sample gave rise to the 7 T cell receptor beta chains below, sequenced in a study of early T cells in non-severe SARS-CoV-2 infection. TCRdb passed the 5' RACE reads through MiXCR, listing each CDR3 protein once. The sample includes some 57,000 distinct CDR3 sequences, roughly 9% of them seen just once. Sample: whole blood, taken at baseline. The receptors shown here come from an adult who was a healthcare worker with PCR-confirmed SARS-CoV-2 infection or an uninfected control (not recorded which).

The gene calls are TRBV10-1 and TRBJ2-4; TRBD2 aligns across 12 bases. With 7 bases clipped from V and 4 bases from J, the junction kept 5 bases outside the gene matches. Germline lookup yields CDR1 WNHNN and CDR2 SYGVQD (reference sequence). The CDR3 is 15 amino acids. The CDR3 reads CASKTSGGLKNIQYF. The CDR3 DNA follows: TGCGCCAGCAAAACTAGCGGGGGGTTGAAAAACATTCAGTACTTC.

The sample holds many counts of this clonotype. CDR3 amino acids: CASSPRTSGGANIQYF. CDR3 coding DNA: TGTGCCAGCAGCCCTAGGACTAGCGGGGGGGCAAACATTCAGTACTTC. The chain joins TRBV2 to TRBJ2-4, with 15 bases identical to TRBD2. V lost 6 bases, J lost 6 bases, and 6 bases stayed unmatched. Germline CDR1 and CDR2: SNHLY and FYNNEI. CDR3 size: 16 residues.

The chain uses TRBV4-1 and TRBJ2-7; D gene ambiguous. V lost 0 bases and J 2 bases, leaving 14 bases between the germline ends. The CDR3 totals 16 residues. In germline, CDR1 is MGHRA, CDR2 YSYEKL. Here the CDR3 reads CASSQERGPTTYEQYF. The CDR3 DNA follows: TGCGCCAGCAGCCAAGAACGAGGACCTACCACCTACGAGCAGTACTTC.

This chain uses TRBV25-1 with TRBJ2-1; 10 nucleotides line up with TRBD2. The ends lost 6 bases at V and 6 bases at J; junction bases unmatched: 11. The CDR3 spans 16 residues. The germline V gene has CDR1 MGHDK and CDR2 SYGVNS. The CDR3, as DNA: TGTGCCAGCAGCCGAATAGATAGCGGGGGGCCCAATGAGCAGTTCTTC. Its protein is CASSRIDSGGPNEQFF. The full variable domain, rest sourced from reference TRBV25-1 and TRBJ2-1, is EADIYQTPRYLVIGTGKKITLECSQTMGHDKMYWYQQDPGMELHLIHYSYGVNSTEKGDLSSESTVSRIRTEHFPLTLESARPSHTSQYLCASSRIDSGGPNEQFFGPGTRLTVL.

In its sample, this clonotype was seen a few times. The V call is TRBV7-9, the J call TRBJ2-7, with D perhaps TRBD2 (5 bases). V gave up 5 bases and J gave up 0 bases, with 14 bases separating them. Germline V gene sequence: CDR1 SEHNR, CDR2 FQNEAQ (reference sequence). The length of the CDR3 is 15 residues. CDR3 nucleotide sequence: TGTGCCAGCAGCCCCTGGACGGGGAGCTCCTACGAGCAGTACTTC. It translates to CASSPWTGSSYEQYF.

The chain has TRBV29-1 and TRBJ1-1, with D maybe TRBD1 (5 bases). CDR1 is SQVTM, CDR2 ANQGSEA, per germline. CDR3 length equals 13 residues. Trimming left V 4 bases short and J 1 base short, with 10 bases between. CDR3 in DNA: TGCAGCGTTGTCCCTACAGGGAACACTGAAGCTTTCTTT. Its protein is CSVVPTGNTEAFF.

This clonotype was picked up many times. This sequence joins TRBV6-5 and TRBJ2-7; unclear D gene. This CDR3 has 13 amino acids. Germline-derived CDR1 and CDR2 are MNHEY and SVGAGI. V was clipped by 10 bases and J by 3 bases, with 16 bases between them. The DNA of the CDR3 is TGTGCCAACTGGAGAGGCATCCTCTACGAGCAGTACTTC. Protein: CANWRGILYEQYF.